This is a list of T cell receptor beta chains from one sample in a study of T cells in narcolepsy. Clones were sequenced by immunoSEQ multiplex PCR, and TCRdb holds only the in-frame ones, with some missing. The sample contains tens of thousands of clones, approximately 62% of which appear only once. Specimen: memory (CD45RA-) CD4+ T cells from blood. The receptors come from a human donor in good health. Both conserved end residues are part of each CDR3. A D gene is named only where the DNA matches it firmly. Part of the rows lack a size; the others show once, few, many or a class for expanded clones.

clone_size | j_call | d_call | v_call | cdr3_nt | cdr3_aa
. | TRBJ2-3 | TRBD2 | TRBV5-6 | TGTGCCAGCAGCTTCCTAGCGGGGGGGCCGGGCACAGATACGCAGTATTTT | CASSFLAGGPGTDTQYF
once | TRBJ2-1 | . | TRBV7-2 | TGTGCCAGCAGCTTGAGAGGAGGGGATGAGCAGTTCTTC | CASSLRGGDEQFF
. | TRBJ1-1 | . | TRBV30 | TGTGCCTGGAGTACAAACACTGAAGCTTTCTTT | CAWSTNTEAFF
. | TRBJ1-5 | . | TRBV19 | TGTGCCAGTAGTATTGAGATACGACAGCCCCAGCATTTT | CASSIEIRQPQHF
. | TRBJ2-5 | . | TRBV30 | TGTGCCTGGAACCGGGCAGAGCAGACCCAGTACTTC | CAWNRAEQTQYF
once | TRBJ2-7 | . | TRBV6-1 | TGTGCCAGCAGCGATAGCGGCCCGTTATCCTACGAGCAGTACTTC | CASSDSGPLSYEQYF
. | TRBJ2-3 | . | TRBV6-1 | TGTGCCAGCAGGGAGATAGCGGCAAACACAGATACGCAGTATTTT | CASREIAANTDTQYF
. | TRBJ2-5 | TRBD2 | TRBV28 | TGTGCCAGCAGCTCTAACGGCGGGAGAGAGACCCAGTACTTC | CASSSNGGRETQYF
. | TRBJ1-1 | TRBD1 | TRBV2 | TGTGCCAGCAGCAAAACCGGGACAGGGGGCCTGGGGAACACTGAAGCTTTCTTT | CASSKTGTGGLGNTEAFF
. | TRBJ2-1 | TRBD2 | TRBV11-2 | TGTGCCAGCAGCCCAGCGGGAGGGGGATTCTACAATGAGCAGTTCTTC | CASSPAGGGFYNEQFF
. | TRBJ2-7 | . | TRBV18 | TGTGCCAGCTCACGAAACGGGGACTCCTACGAGCAGTACTTC | CASSRNGDSYEQYF
. | TRBJ1-1 | . | TRBV19 | TGTGCCAGTAGCCACCCCCCATTGACCACTGAAGCTTTCTTT | CASSHPPLTTEAFF
few | TRBJ2-2 | . | TRBV6-4 | TGTGCCAGCAGTCCCAACGGGAACACCGGGGAGCTGTTTTTT | CASSPNGNTGELFF
once | TRBJ2-3 | . | TRBV7-9 | TGTGCCAGCAGCTTAGTCGGGCCAGGCACAGATACGCAGTATTTT | CASSLVGPGTDTQYF
. | TRBJ1-4 | . | TRBV15 | TGTGCCACCAGCAGTTTTGGGTCTACAACTAATGAAAAACTGTTTTTT | CATSSFGSTTNEKLFF
. | TRBJ2-1 | . | TRBV7-3 | TGTGCCAGCAGCTTCGGGTCGGCAATCAATGAGCAGTTCTTC | CASSFGSAINEQFF
. | TRBJ1-6 | . | TRBV4-1 | TGCGCCAGCAGCCAAGTCCGGCTGGGCCTTGGTGGGCATAATTCACCCCTCCACTTT | CASSQVRLGLGGHNSPLHF
once | TRBJ2-3 | TRBD2 | TRBV6-1 | TGTGCCAGCAGTGCCCTCTCGCGGGGGGGTGGAGATACGCAGTATTTT | CASSALSRGGGDTQYF
. | TRBJ2-1 | . | TRBV7-2 | TGTGCCAGCAGCTTAGCCCCCTACGGGGGCAATGAGCAGTTCTTC | CASSLAPYGGNEQFF
. | TRBJ2-5 | TRBD1 | TRBV29-1 | TGCAGCGGTCAGACAGGGTTAGAGACCCAGTACTTC | CSGQTGLETQYF
. | TRBJ2-5 | . | TRBV7-7 | TGTGCCAGCAGCCCTTCAACAGAGACCCAGTACTTC | CASSPSTETQYF
. | TRBJ1-6 | . | TRBV2 | TGTGCCAGTAGACCGCCCTATAATTCACCCCTCCACTTT | CASRPPYNSPLHF
few | TRBJ2-7 | . | TRBV10-3 | TGTGCCATCAGCCTGGGGAAGTACGAGCAGTACTTC | CAISLGKYEQYF
. | TRBJ2-3 | TRBD1 | TRBV29-1 | TGCAGCGTTTGGGACAGGGGGTTGGAAGATACGCAGTATTTT | CSVWDRGLEDTQYF
. | TRBJ2-4 | TRBD1 | TRBV23-1 | TGCGCCAGCAGTCAATACGGGGACAGGGGTGCGTTGTCCAAAAACATTCAGTACTTC | CASSQYGDRGALSKNIQYF
. | TRBJ1-6 | TRBD1 | TRBV7-2 | TGTGCCAGCAGCTTAGACAGGGGGCCGGATTCACCCCTCCACTTT | CASSLDRGPDSPLHF
. | TRBJ2-6 | . | TRBV5-6 | TGTGCCAGCACCTATAGGGGCTCTGGGGCCAACGTCCTGACTTTC | CASTYRGSGANVLTF
. | TRBJ2-7 | . | TRBV6-5 | TGTGCCAGCAGTGGAGGGACCTACGAGCAGTACTTC | CASSGGTYEQYF
. | TRBJ1-1 | . | TRBV6-5 | TGTGCCAGCAGTTATCGGGGGTCGTGGGGTTGGACTGAAGCTTTCTTT | CASSYRGSWGWTEAFF
. | TRBJ1-5 | . | TRBV6-5 | TGTGCCAGCGGACCACCAGGGAAGGATCAGCCCCAGCATTTT | CASGPPGKDQPQHF
. | TRBJ2-4 | . | TRBV6-5 | TGTGCCAGCAGGGATCCCCGGGGCGAAAACATTCAGTACTTC | CASRDPRGENIQYF